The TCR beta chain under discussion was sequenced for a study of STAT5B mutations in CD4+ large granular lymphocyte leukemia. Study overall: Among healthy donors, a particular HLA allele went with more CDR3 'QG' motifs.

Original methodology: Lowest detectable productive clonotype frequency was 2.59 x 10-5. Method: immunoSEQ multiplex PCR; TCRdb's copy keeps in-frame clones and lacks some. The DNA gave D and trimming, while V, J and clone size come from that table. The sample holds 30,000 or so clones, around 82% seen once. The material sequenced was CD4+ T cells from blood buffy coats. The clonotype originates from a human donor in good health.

DNA of the CDR3: TGTGCCAGCAGCTTAGGGGGGACAGGTTATGGCTACACCTTC. Translation gives CASSLGGTGYGYTF. The chain is built from TRBV7-2 and TRBJ1-2, with 8 nucleotides matching TRBD1. In germline, CDR1 is SGHTA, CDR2 FQGNSA. The CDR3 consists of 14 residues. Trimming took 1 base from V and 5 from J; bases not matched to a gene: 3. Supplemented by reference TRBV7-2 and TRBJ1-2, the full variable domain reads GAGVSQSPSNKVTEKGKDVELRCDPISGHTALYWYRQSLGQGLEFLIYFQGNSAPDKSGLPSDRFSAERTGGSVSTLTIQRTQQEDSAVYLCASSLGGTGYGYTFGSGTRLTVV.